The 26 T cell receptor beta chains below were found in one sample sequenced in a study of T cells after yellow fever vaccination. TCRdb independently ran MiXCR on the 5' RACE reads; one entry per CDR3 protein. The data hold fewer than 400,000 distinct CDR3 sequences, with about 6.2% observed a single time. Sequences were derived from PBMCs, sampled 5 days after the yellow fever booster vaccination. The receptors shown here come from a man aged 30 to 39 who received the YFV17D yellow fever vaccine.

The rearrangement uses TRBV29-1 and TRBJ2-7, with D uncertain. There are 11 residues in the CDR3. Between the trimmed V and J ends, which lost 6 bases and 0 bases, there was a span of 6 bases. From germline, CDR1 is SQVTM and CDR2 ANQGSEA. CDR3 sequence (DNA): TGCAGCGTCGGTAACTCCTACGAGCAGTACTTC. It is translated as CSVGNSYEQYF.

This clonotype was found once. This chain joins TRBV20-1 and TRBJ2-5; tentatively, D is TRBD1 or TRBD2 (5 bases each). The CDR3 totals 13 residues. The germline V and J ends were trimmed by 3 bases and 0 bases, with 8 bases remaining between them. The germline CDR1 and CDR2 sequences are DFQATT and SNEGSKA (reference sequence). CDR3 sequence: CSARGPDQETQYF. CDR3 sequence (DNA): TGCAGTGCTAGGGGACCGGACCAAGAGACCCAGTACTTC.

This clonotype was observed many times. The chain couples TRBV20-1 to TRBJ2-1; 12 bases align to TRBD2. The length of the CDR3 is 17 residues. With V trimmed by 0 bases and J by 5 bases, 8 bases remained unmatched. CDR1 and CDR2 (germline): DFQATT, SNEGSKA (reference sequence). CDR3 region: CSARDSSSGRGNNEQFF. The CDR3, as DNA: TGCAGTGCTAGAGATAGTTCTAGCGGGAGGGGTAACAATGAGCAGTTCTTC.

This clonotype has ten or more counts. The V call is TRBV24-1, the J call TRBJ2-7, with D tentatively TRBD2 (5 bases). CDR3 length equals 14 residues. V was cut by 8 bases and J by 0 bases, with 13 bases left in between. Germline loops: CDR1 KGHDR, CDR2 SFDVKD. The CDR3 sequence is CATKEGVSSYEQYF. In DNA, the CDR3 is TGTGCCACCAAAGAGGGCGTTAGCTCCTACGAGCAGTACTTC.

This clonotype was seen many times. The chain recombines TRBV29-1 with TRBJ2-5, with TRBD2 matching over 10 bases. The junction had 6 bases not matched to a gene; V was cut back by 6 bases and J by 5 bases. The V gene's germline CDR1 is SQVTM and CDR2 ANQGSEA. This CDR3 contains 13 residues. The CDR3 DNA reads as TGCAGCGTCCGGACTAGCGGTGTGGAGACCCAGTACTTC. Its protein product is CSVRTSGVETQYF.

This clonotype has only a few counts. The genes are TRBV18 and TRBJ2-7, with D unresolved. Germline V CDR1 and CDR2: KGHSH, LQKENI. The CDR3 is 14 residues long. V was cut by 5 bases and J by 1 base, with 12 bases left in between. The CDR3 sequence is CASSVSLESYEQYF. In DNA form, the CDR3 reads TGTGCCAGCTCAGTCTCCCTGGAATCCTACGAGCAGTACTTC.

Ten or more counts support this clonotype. The chain recombines TRBV20-1 with TRBJ2-5; 10 positions match TRBD2. From germline, CDR1 is DFQATT and CDR2 SNEGSKA (reference sequence). Trimming took 6 bases from V and 5 from J; bases not matched to a gene: 15. This CDR3 contains 16 residues. This chain's CDR3 is CSADPSGRASGETQYF. The CDR3, as DNA: TGCAGTGCCGACCCGAGCGGGAGGGCCTCGGGGGAGACCCAGTACTTC.

This clonotype was seen a few times. This CDR3 reads CSARDHYRGSYEQYF. Written as DNA, the CDR3 is TGCAGTGCTAGAGATCATTACAGGGGCTCCTACGAGCAGTACTTC. The gene calls are TRBV20-1 and TRBJ2-7; 7 bases match TRBD1. The ends lost 0 bases at V and 0 bases at J; junction bases unmatched: 5. The CDR3 sequence is 15 residues long. From germline, CDR1 is DFQATT and CDR2 SNEGSKA (reference sequence).

For this clonotype: A read error is possible here, since a much larger clone lies one base away. The rearrangement links TRBV21-1 to TRBJ2-5; the table gives TRBD2 as D, unverified against the DNA. TRBV21-1 is classified as a pseudogene. This CDR3 has 18 amino acids. CDR3 protein: CASSKSGGPTYSRKTQYF. DNA of the CDR3: TGTGCCAGCAGCAAATCCGGAGGGCCCACCTACTCCAGGAAGACCCAGTACTTC.

This clonotype has only a few counts. The gene calls are TRBV7-9 and TRBJ2-1; tentatively, D is TRBD2 (6 bases). V lost 2 bases to trimming and J lost 8 bases, with 19 bases between them. CDR1 and CDR2 from the germline V gene are SEHNR and FQNEAQ (reference sequence). The CDR3 loop spans 16 amino acids. This CDR3 is CASSLLRDFPRDEQFF. In DNA, the CDR3 is TGTGCCAGCAGCTTACTTCGGGACTTTCCTAGGGATGAGCAGTTCTTC.

This chain uses TRBV11-1 with TRBJ2-6; maybe TRBD1 (6 bases). Germline V gene lookup returns CDR1 SGHAT and CDR2 FQDESV (reference sequence). Trimming removed 5 bases from V and 0 bases from J, with 20 bases in between. This CDR3 is built from 19 residues. The CDR3 coding sequence is TGTGCCAGCAGCCTCAGCCTCCGGGGCAGGGGCTCTGGGGCCAACGTCCTGACTTTC. Translation: CASSLSLRGRGSGANVLTF.

This clonotype was observed a handful of times. The chain employs TRBV20-1 and TRBJ2-7, with TRBD2 identical over 12 bases. Germline CDR1 is DFQATT and CDR2 is SNEGSKA (reference sequence). V shed 4 bases, J shed 4 bases, and the junction held 2 bases outside the gene matches. The CDR3 is 13 residues long. CDR3 sequence reads: CSATGLAGYEQYF. CDR3 nucleotides: TGCAGTGCTACCGGACTAGCGGGGTACGAGCAGTACTTC.

Ten or more counts support this clonotype. This chain connects TRBV3-1 to TRBJ2-3; D is possibly TRBD1 or TRBD2 (5 bases each). The V end lost 2 bases, the J end lost 0 bases, and 9 bases lay between the germline ends. Germline CDR1 reads LGHDT; CDR2 reads YNNKEL (reference sequence). The CDR3 contains 15 residues. Here the CDR3 reads CASSQTGRSTDTQYF. As DNA, the CDR3 is TGTGCCAGCAGCCAAACGGGACGGAGCACAGATACGCAGTATTTT.

The chain couples TRBV30 to TRBJ2-5; 9 bases line up with TRBD2. This CDR3 has 13 residues. Germline values: CDR1 GTSNPN, CDR2 SVGIG (reference sequence). V gave up 4 bases and J gave up 7 bases; unmatched junction bases: 7. The CDR3 loop is CAWISTSGGTQYF. CDR3 sequence (DNA): TGTGCCTGGATTTCGACTAGCGGAGGGACCCAGTACTTC.

V gene TRBV9 combines with J gene TRBJ1-2, with D uncertain. The length of the CDR3 is 15 residues. V lost 3 bases, J lost 3 bases, and 15 bases lay in between. Germline CDR1 and CDR2: SGDLS and YYNGEE. The CDR3 DNA follows: TGTGCCAGCAGCGAGATGGGATACGGCTACTATGGCTACACCTTC. Its protein is CASSEMGYGYYGYTF.

This clonotype was detected many times. The chain recombines TRBV6-5 with TRBJ2-7; no definite D call. The CDR3 contains 13 residues. With 4 bases removed from V and 5 bases from J, the gap between germline ends came to 12 bases. Germline V gives CDR1 MNHEY, CDR2 SVGAGI. The CDR3 DNA follows: TGTGCCAGCAGTTGCTGCAGGCAGCACGAGCAGTACTTC. Amino acid sequence: CASSCCRQHEQYF.

This clonotype was detected many times. The V and J genes are TRBV6-2 or TRBV6-3 and TRBJ2-3; the D gene is possibly TRBD2 (6 bases). Germline V gives CDR1 MNHEY, CDR2 SVGEGT. The CDR3 has 17 amino acids. The V gene lost 3 bases and the J gene lost 5 bases, with 21 bases spanning the gap. This CDR3 is CASSYPQLAEARDTQYF. CDR3 DNA sequence: TGTGCCAGCAGTTATCCACAATTAGCGGAGGCCAGAGATACGCAGTATTTT.

The sample holds one count of this clonotype. A much more abundant neighbour one base away suggests this may be a read error. The rearrangement uses TRBV20-1 and TRBJ1-4; TRBD1 might be the D (5 bases). V gave up 5 bases and J gave up 4 bases, with 11 bases separating them. CDR1 is DFQATT, CDR2 SNEGSKA, per germline (reference sequence). The CDR3 has 13 amino acids. The CDR3 loop reads CSAPTDINEKLFF. CDR3 sequence (DNA): TGCAGTGCTCCGACAGACATTAATGAAAAACTGTTTTTT.

This clonotype occurred a few times. V gene TRBV20-1 combines with J gene TRBJ2-2; D remains ambiguous. CDR3 size: 11 residues. CDR1 is DFQATT, CDR2 SNEGSKA, per germline (reference sequence). Between the trimmed V and J ends, which lost 5 bases and 7 bases, there was a span of 8 bases. The CDR3 loop is CSAVLDGELFF. Here the CDR3 DNA reads TGCAGTGCTGTACTGGACGGGGAGCTGTTTTTT.

This chain links TRBV25-1 with TRBJ1-6; TRBD1 matches at 7 bases. In germline, CDR1 is MGHDK, CDR2 SYGVNS. The CDR3 is 13 residues long. Germline trimming cut 6 bases from V and 7 bases from J; bases unmatched to any gene: 3. The chain's CDR3 is CASSSTGNSPLHF. The CDR3 nucleotides read TGTGCCAGCAGCTCGACAGGGAATTCACCCCTCCACTTT.

The V gene is TRBV20-1, the J gene TRBJ1-3; a possible D gene is TRBD1 (5 bases). Trimming took 6 bases from V and 0 from J, leaving 12 bases between them. This CDR3 has 14 residues. Germline loops: CDR1 DFQATT, CDR2 SNEGSKA (reference sequence). The CDR3 coding sequence is TGCAGTGCCAGCCGGGACGGCTCTGGAAACACCATATATTTT. This sequence encodes CSASRDGSGNTIYF.

This clonotype has just a few counts. The gene calls are TRBV10-3 and TRBJ2-1, with 13 bases matching TRBD2. This CDR3 spans 15 amino acids. Germline-derived CDR1 and CDR2 are ENHRY and SYGVKD. Germline trimming cut 6 bases from V and 10 bases from J; bases unmatched to any gene: 9. Here the CDR3 DNA reads TGTGCCATCAGGACCGGACTAGCGGGAGTGGGGGAGCAGTTCTTC. Protein: CAIRTGLAGVGEQFF.

This clonotype was observed a few times. The V and J genes are TRBV10-3 and TRBJ2-5; tentative D call: TRBD1 (6 bases). V was shortened by 5 bases and J by 2 bases, with 12 bases between the two germline ends. CDR3 length: 14 residues. CDR1 is ENHRY and CDR2 is SYGVKD in the germline V gene. The chain's CDR3 is CAISTGQSQETQYF. CDR3 DNA: TGTGCCATCAGTACCGGACAGTCGCAAGAGACCCAGTACTTC.

The rearrangement links TRBV19 to TRBJ2-1, with D tentatively TRBD2 (7 bases). CDR3 length equals 17 residues. CDR1 is LNHDA and CDR2 is SQIVND in the germline V gene (reference sequence). V was trimmed by 5 bases and J by 3 bases, leaving 20 bases between them. The CDR3 region is CASSGGAGKTNYNEQFF. The CDR3 DNA reads TGTGCCAGTAGTGGGGGGGCCGGGAAAACGAACTACAATGAGCAGTTCTTC. The entire variable domain, with the rest obtained from reference TRBV19 and TRBJ2-1, is as follows: DGGITQSPKYLFRKEGQNVTLSCEQNLNHDAMYWYRQDPGQGLRLIYYSQIVNDFQKGDIAEGYSVSREKKESFPLTVTSAQKNPTAFYLCASSGGAGKTNYNEQFFGPGTRLTVL.

This clonotype was counted at least ten times. The gene calls are TRBV7-6 and TRBJ2-3; 8 positions match TRBD2. The ends lost 2 bases at V and 2 bases at J; junction bases unmatched: 6. This CDR3 has 16 residues. The germline V gene encodes CDR1 SGHVS and CDR2 FNYEAQ. The CDR3 sequence: CASSLMREEITDTQYF. The CDR3 DNA sequence: TGTGCCAGCAGCTTAATGCGGGAGGAGATCACAGATACGCAGTATTTT.

The CDR3 loop is CASSLSFGTSYNEQFF. The CDR3 DNA is TGTGCCAGCAGCTTAAGTTTCGGGACCAGCTACAATGAGCAGTTCTTC. The gene calls are TRBV7-2 and TRBJ2-1; D tentatively fits TRBD1 or TRBD2 (5 bases each). Trimming cost V 2 bases and J 3 bases, with 14 bases left between them. This CDR3 comprises 16 residues. The germline gives CDR1 SGHTA, CDR2 FQGNSA.